These T cell receptor beta chains were read from a single sample in a study of shared clonotypes between healthy human individuals. Profiling relied on immunoSEQ multiplex PCR, and the TCRdb table lists in-frame clones only, not all of them. Of about 2,500,000 clones in the sample, more than 90% were seen once. The sequenced material came from naive CD4+ T cells sorted from blood. These receptors all stem from a man younger than 35 in good health. Both conserved end residues are part of each CDR3. D genes are given only for firm matches.

cdr3_length	v_call	d_call	j_call	cdr3_aa	cdr3_nt
14	TRBV2	NA	TRBJ1-5	CASSDSGGFQPQHF	TGTGCCAGCAGTGACAGCGGTGGATTTCAGCCCCAGCATTTT
15	TRBV5-8	NA	TRBJ1-5	CASSLGLALHQPQHF	TGTGCCAGCAGCTTGGGCCTCGCTTTGCATCAGCCCCAGCATTTT
13	TRBV7-2	NA	TRBJ1-1	CASSSDPNTEAFF	TGTGCCAGCAGCTCGGATCCGAACACTGAAGCTTTCTTT
16	TRBV2	TRBD1	TRBJ1-6	CASKTQGDAYNSPLHF	TGTGCCAGCAAGACACAGGGGGACGCCTATAATTCACCCCTCCACTTT
16	TRBV7-2	TRBD2	TRBJ2-7	CASSPPGLAGGHEQYF	TGTGCCAGCAGCCCTCCGGGACTAGCGGGAGGTCACGAGCAGTACTTC
11	TRBV7-9	NA	TRBJ2-5	CASSWGETQYF	TGTGCCAGCAGCTGGGGGGAGACCCAGTACTTC
11	TRBV25-1	NA	TRBJ1-2	CASRDYYGYTF	TGTGCCAGCAGGGACTACTATGGCTACACCTTC
13	TRBV5-6	NA	TRBJ2-3	CASSRDITDTQYF	TGTGCCAGCAGCCGGGACATCACAGATACGCAGTATTTT
15	TRBV7-9	NA	TRBJ2-4	CASSLGEAAKNIQYF	TGTGCCAGCAGCTTAGGTGAGGCAGCCAAAAACATTCAGTACTTC
14	TRBV4-1	NA	TRBJ2-3	CASSQWGEEDTQYF	TGCGCCAGCAGCCAATGGGGGGAAGAAGATACGCAGTATTTT
14	TRBV5-1	NA	TRBJ1-2	CASSYQGRGSGYTF	TGCGCCAGCAGCTATCAGGGGCGGGGGTCTGGCTACACCTTC